The 30 T cell receptor beta chains below all came from one sample that was sequenced in a study of regulatory T cells in long-lasting Graves disease. The time point denotes: newly diagnosed GD, antithyroid drugs for less than 3 months. RNA from PBMCs was the source of the TCR library. In building TCR beta libraries, iRepertoire HTBI primers were used together with Arm-PCR of CDR3 regions. TCRdb re-called the multiplex PCR reads with MiXCR, one entry per CDR3 protein. Of hundreds of thousands of distinct CDR3 sequences listed, 15% to 20% are singletons. The same sample was also studied in work on T cells in Graves' hyperthyroidism and ophthalmopathy.

The sequencing used peripheral blood mononuclear cells (PBMCs), collected at new diagnosis, from a patient treated with antithyroid drugs. These receptors all stem from a woman in her twenties or thirties with Graves disease.

The gene calls are TRBV27 and TRBJ2-7; 10 bases align to TRBD2. The CDR3 has 15 amino acids. The junction had 5 bases not matched to a gene; V was cut back by 2 bases and J by 4 bases. The germline CDR1 and CDR2 sequences are MNHEY and SMNVEV (reference sequence). CDR3 DNA sequence: TGTGCCAGCAGTTTAAGAGGACTAGCGGTATACGAGCAGTACTTC. It codes for CASSLRGLAVYEQYF.

This clonotype was seen only a few times. V usage is TRBV20-1 and J usage is TRBJ2-1; TRBD2 is a possible D gene (5 bases). The germline CDR1 and CDR2 sequences are DFQATT and SNEGSKA (reference sequence). The V gene lost 7 bases and the J gene lost 5 bases, with 12 bases spanning the gap. This CDR3 contains 12 residues. The CDR3 protein is CSGTLGNNEQFF. The CDR3 coding sequence is TGCAGTGGCACACTAGGAAACAATGAGCAGTTCTTC.

This clonotype occurred many times. V is TRBV28 and J is TRBJ1-5; a possible D gene is TRBD1 (5 bases). Germline values: CDR1 MDHEN, CDR2 SYDVKM. CDR3 length: 13 residues. Trimming cost V 7 bases and J 4 bases, with 11 bases left between them. Here the CDR3 reads CASNGQINQPQHF. As DNA, the CDR3 is TGTGCCAGCAACGGACAAATAAATCAGCCCCAGCATTTT.

This clonotype occurred once. CDR3 in amino acids: CASRPPGLAGSPLHF. Here the CDR3 DNA reads TGTGCCAGCAGACCACCGGGACTGGCAGGTTCACCCCTCCACTTT. V gene TRBV6-1 combines with J gene TRBJ1-6, with a tentative D call TRBD1 (5 bases). This CDR3 has 15 residues. Trimming took off 6 bases at V and 9 bases at J, with 18 bases between the two ends. From germline, CDR1 is MNHNS and CDR2 SASEGT.

The V and J genes are TRBV12-3 or TRBV12-4 and TRBJ2-1; D might be TRBD2 (6 bases). V was shortened by 7 bases and J by 4 bases, with 14 bases between the two germline ends. The CDR3 spans 14 residues. CDR3 nucleotide sequence: TGTGCCAGCACTACGGGACTTAGTTACAATGAGCAGTTCTTC. Translating it yields CASTTGLSYNEQFF.

This clonotype was seen at least ten times. The CDR3 region is CASRSAGGDTTGGGNQPQHF. Written as DNA, the CDR3 is TGTGCCAGCAGGTCGGCAGGGGGGGACACCACAGGGGGCGGCAATCAGCCCCAGCATTTT. The chain joins TRBV6-1 to TRBJ1-5; 9 bases line up with TRBD1. Germline V gives CDR1 MNHNS, CDR2 SASEGT. Unmatched junction bases numbered 20, after V lost 6 bases and J lost 2 bases. The CDR3 spans 20 residues.

This clonotype was observed many times. CDR3 amino acids: CASSTEVGYGYTF. CDR3 nucleotide sequence: TGTGCCAGCAGCACGGAGGTAGGCTATGGCTACACCTTC. V gene TRBV6-1 combines with J gene TRBJ1-2; D not resolved. Germline CDR1 and CDR2: MNHNS and SASEGT. V lost 6 bases, J lost 4 bases, and 12 bases lay in between. The CDR3 has 13 residues.

This clonotype was counted only a few times. This chain uses TRBV5-1 with TRBJ1-1; 8 positions match TRBD1. V dropped 4 bases and J dropped 11; count of bases not matched to a gene: 7. This CDR3 spans 12 amino acids. Germline V gene lookup returns CDR1 SGHRS and CDR2 YFSETQ. The CDR3 sequence: CASSPSQGEAFF. CDR3 DNA sequence: TGCGCCAGCAGCCCTTCACAGGGGGAGGCTTTCTTT.

The chain joins TRBV7-3 to TRBJ2-2; D possibly matches TRBD1 or TRBD2 (6 bases each). The CDR3 contains 15 residues. The V end lost 4 bases, the J end lost 6 bases, and 15 bases lay between the germline ends. Per germline, CDR1 SGHTA and CDR2 FQGTGA. The CDR3 here is CASSSTGTVAGELFF. In DNA form, the CDR3 reads TGTGCCAGCAGCTCAACAGGGACTGTCGCCGGGGAGCTGTTTTTT.

The J gene is TRBJ1-1, the V gene TRBV18, with 7 bases that match TRBD1. Per germline, CDR1 KGHSH and CDR2 LQKENI. J was trimmed by 6 bases and V by 0 bases; bases with no gene match: 4. This CDR3 is built from 14 residues. The CDR3 DNA is TGTGCCAGCTCACCACCTAGACAGGGAGCTGAAGCTTTCTTT. As protein: CASSPPRQGAEAFF.

This clonotype was found a few times. The chain employs TRBV12-3 or TRBV12-4 and TRBJ2-3, with 7 bases lining up with TRBD2. The V segment lost 0 bases and the J segment 0 bases; nucleotides outside the gene matches: 3. This CDR3 is built from 16 residues. The CDR3 DNA reads as TGTGCCAGCAGTTTAGCGGGAGGGCCTAGCACAGATACGCAGTATTTT. Translation gives CASSLAGGPSTDTQYF.

A remark on this clonotype: An end of the junction differs from the germline gene, which may be a read error. The chain has TRBV27 and TRBJ1-6; 7 positions agree with TRBD1. The CDR3 is 15 residues long. The V gene's germline CDR1 is MNHEY and CDR2 SMNVEV (reference sequence). For the CDR3, the DNA is TGTGCCAGCAGTTCAAGTGGGACAGTTAATCCACCCCTCCACTTT. Amino acids: CASSSSGTVNPPLHF.

This clonotype has at least ten counts. This rearrangement joins TRBV30 to TRBJ1-5; D gene uncertain. The CDR3 totals 14 residues. From germline, CDR1 is GTSNPN and CDR2 SVGIG (reference sequence). The V and J ends lost 1 base and 3 bases respectively, with 10 bases between them. The CDR3 coding sequence is TGTGCCTGGAGTGAGTCCAGCAACAATCAGCCCCAGCATTTT. Translation: CAWSESSNNQPQHF.

This clonotype was seen repeatedly, ten times or more. V is TRBV28 and J is TRBJ1-1; tentatively, D is TRBD1 (6 bases). The CDR3 runs to 14 residues. CDR1 is MDHEN and CDR2 is SYDVKM in the germline V gene. Trimming pared 6 bases from V and 7 bases from J, leaving 18 bases between. CDR3 sequence: CASRPRQAEYEAFF. CDR3 nucleotide sequence: TGTGCCAGCAGACCGAGACAGGCGGAGTATGAAGCTTTCTTT. The full variable domain, with the rest looked up from reference TRBV28 and TRBJ1-1, is DVKVTQSSRYLVKRTGEKVFLECVQDMDHENMFWYRQDPGLGLRLIYFSYDVKMKEKGDIPEGYSVSREKKERFSLILESASTNQTSMYLCASRPRQAEYEAFFGQGTRLTVV.

The chain couples TRBV19 to TRBJ1-6; D call uncertain. The CDR3 contains 11 residues. V was cut by 6 bases and J by 14 bases, with 11 bases left in between. Germline V gene data show CDR1 as LNHDA and CDR2 as SQIVND (reference sequence). The CDR3 DNA sequence: TGTGCCAGTAGCCTAGGACTATCCCTCCACTTT. Residues: CASSLGLSLHF.

This clonotype has at least ten counts. The chain couples TRBV2 to TRBJ2-1; TRBD2 matches 13 bases. CDR1 SNHLY and CDR2 FYNNEI come from the germline V gene. The CDR3 has 15 amino acids. The V segment lost 7 bases and the J segment 5 bases; nucleotides outside the gene matches: 5. CDR3 in amino acids: CASNGLAGVHNEQFF. The CDR3 coding sequence is TGTGCCAGCAATGGACTAGCGGGAGTTCACAATGAGCAGTTCTTC. Using reference TRBV2 and TRBJ2-1 for the parts outside the CDR3, the full variable domain is EPEVTQTPSHQVTQMGQEVILRCVPISNHLYFYWYRQILGQKVEFLVSFYNNEISEKSEIFDDQFSVERPDGSNFTLKIRSTKLEDSAMYFCASNGLAGVHNEQFFGPGTRLTVL.

This clonotype has ten or more counts. The chain joins TRBV3-1 to TRBJ1-1; no definite D call. V lost 1 base and J lost 4, with 10 bases in between. CDR3 length: 14 residues. Germline values: CDR1 LGHDT, CDR2 YNNKEL (reference sequence). Here the CDR3 DNA reads TGTGCCAGCAGCCAAGGAGGGCCCACCACTGAAGCTTTCTTT. Its translation is CASSQGGPTTEAFF.

V gene TRBV7-8 combines with J gene TRBJ2-2; D perhaps matches TRBD2 (6 bases). Germline CDR1 and CDR2: SGHVS and FQNEAQ. There are 16 residues in the CDR3. Trimming shortened V by 2 bases and J by 6 bases, and 16 bases separated the two germline ends. The chain's CDR3 is CASSLTEGGISGELFF. In nucleotides, the CDR3 is TGTGCCAGCAGCTTAACGGAGGGAGGTATTTCCGGGGAGCTGTTTTTT.

This clonotype was picked up many times. The genes are TRBV12-3 or TRBV12-4 and TRBJ2-2; 9 bases agree with TRBD2. V was clipped by 6 bases and J by 3 bases; unmatched bases: 8. CDR3 length: 16 residues. CDR3 sequence reads: CASRRAGGGHTGELFF. Here the CDR3 DNA reads TGTGCCAGCAGGCGAGCGGGAGGTGGTCACACCGGGGAGCTGTTTTTT.

This clonotype was observed a few times. V is TRBV10-3 and J is TRBJ1-5; maybe TRBD1 (6 bases). Germline V gene lookup returns CDR1 ENHRY and CDR2 SYGVKD. The length of the CDR3 is 15 residues. V lost 10 bases to trimming and J lost 4 bases, with 20 bases between them. In DNA, the CDR3 is TGTGCCAGCAAGAGCCCCGGGACATTTAATCAGCCCCAGCATTTT. Protein product: CASKSPGTFNQPQHF.

This clonotype was detected only a few times. The CDR3 protein is CASTRGPYGYTF. DNA for the CDR3: TGTGCCAGTACCCGGGGCCCCTATGGCTACACCTTC. The chain links TRBV6-2 or TRBV6-3 to TRBJ1-2; tentatively, D is TRBD1 (5 bases). Germline CDR1 reads MNHEY; CDR2 reads SVGEGT. This CDR3 has 12 amino acids. The V and J ends lost 9 bases and 4 bases respectively, with 12 bases between them.

Notes on this clonotype: This sequence may be a read error, since a much larger clone differs from it by one base. The chain links TRBV28 to TRBJ1-4; D is undetermined. This CDR3 has 15 residues. Germline V gene sequence: CDR1 MDHEN, CDR2 SYDVKM. The CDR3 loop is CAGSSTGPEGEKLFF. The CDR3 nucleotides are TGTGCCGGCAGTTCGACCGGGCCCGAGGGCGAAAAACTGTTTTTT.

In this sample, this clonotype turned up many times. The DNA for the CDR3 is TGTGCCAGCAGCCTAGGGACTAGCGGGAGGTCCTACAATGAGCAGTTCTTC. Residues: CASSLGTSGRSYNEQFF. The genes are TRBV7-8 and TRBJ2-1; 15 bases agree with TRBD2. This CDR3 has 17 amino acids. Looked up from germline, CDR1 is SGHVS and CDR2 is FQNEAQ. V lost 5 bases, J lost 1 base, and 3 bases stayed unmatched.

A word on this clonotype: This sequence is one base from a far larger clone and is likely a read error. CDR3 in amino acids: CAGSQASIYEQYF. As DNA, the CDR3 is TGTGCCGGCAGCCAAGCCTCGATCTACGAGCAGTACTTC. This chain connects TRBV6-2 or TRBV6-3 to TRBJ2-7; D call uncertain. Germline V CDR1 and CDR2: MNHEY, SVGEGT. CDR3 length equals 13 residues.

The V and J genes are TRBV6-5 and TRBJ2-5, with D perhaps matching TRBD1 or TRBD2 (5 bases each). Germline V gene lookup returns CDR1 MNHEY and CDR2 SVGAGI. V shed 0 bases and J shed 5 bases, with 13 bases lying between them. CDR3 length: 15 residues. The CDR3 nucleotides read TGTGCCAGCAGTTACTCGGCAGGGTCGGGGGAGACCCAGTACTTC. Translation gives CASSYSAGSGETQYF.

Notes on this clonotype: This may arise from a read error, as a much more abundant clone is one base away. Since no conserved phenylalanine or tryptophan closes the CDR3, a read error is the likely cause. This chain connects TRBV7-9 to TRBJ2-7; D is possibly TRBD2 (5 bases). Trimming pared 1 base from V and 7 bases from J, leaving 11 bases between. The CDR3 runs 13 residues. From germline, CDR1 is SEHNR and CDR2 FQNEAQ (reference sequence). CDR3 amino acids: CASSLEVSGEQYL. CDR3 in DNA: TGTGCCAGCAGCTTAGAGGTCTCGGGGGAGCAGTACCTC.

This sequence joins TRBV3-1 and TRBJ2-1; possibly TRBD2 for D (5 bases). Trimming cost V 0 bases and J 3 bases, with 12 bases left between them. Germline CDR1 is LGHDT and CDR2 is YNNKEL (reference sequence). CDR3 length: 16 residues. The CDR3 spells CASSQEAGTNYNEQFF. The CDR3 nucleotides are TGTGCCAGCAGCCAAGAGGCGGGCACAAACTACAATGAGCAGTTCTTC.

A remark on this clonotype: This CDR3 is missing its conserved last phenylalanine or tryptophan, likely due to a read error. V usage is TRBV7-2 and J usage is TRBJ1-2; TRBD1 matches 8 bases. The CDR3 sequence is 12 residues long. With 5 bases clipped from V and 10 bases from J, the junction kept 6 bases outside the gene matches. Per the germline V gene, CDR1 is SGHTA and CDR2 is FQGNSA. CDR3 sequence reads: CASSPRTGTYTL. CDR3 sequence (DNA): TGTGCCAGCAGCCCTCGGACAGGGACCTACACCTTA.

The chain joins TRBV19 to TRBJ2-3, with 14 positions matching TRBD2. The germline gives CDR1 LNHDA, CDR2 SQIVND (reference sequence). With 6 bases clipped from V and 2 bases from J, the junction kept 4 bases outside the gene matches. The CDR3 sequence is 16 residues long. CDR3 bases: TGTGCCAGTAGACGACTAGCGGGGGGGGTCACAGATACGCAGTATTTT. This gives the protein CASRRLAGGVTDTQYF.

This clonotype was seen ten or more times. CDR3 amino acids: CAWSVGVDTEAFF. CDR3 sequence (DNA): TGTGCCTGGAGTGTTGGGGTAGACACTGAAGCTTTCTTT. The gene calls are TRBV30 and TRBJ1-1, with unresolved D. Trimming stripped 0 bases from V and 3 bases from J, with 8 bases between. Germline CDR1 is GTSNPN and CDR2 is SVGIG (reference sequence). The CDR3 contains 13 residues.